Described below is a single T cell receptor beta chain sequence and its context. This clone qualifies as medium-sized (0.01 to 0.1%). The clone's antigen remains unknown. It has no much larger one-base neighbor in the sample; base qualities were not kept. This same CDR3 is encoded by further DNA sequences in the sample. Library prep was done by PCR. These reads were obtained on an Illumina HiSeq 4000. High-throughput sequencing was used to profile the TCR beta-chain CDR3 region of every patient. The authors' analysis ran thus. CDR3 differences across clinicopathological groups were used to build a classifier for discriminating distant-metastatic papillary thyroid cancer patients. To measure repertoire diversity the researchers used the Shannon index, while the Morisita-Horn index served to gauge how similar the tumor and blood repertoires were. TCRdb itself trimmed the public reads at Q25 with fastp, ran MiXCR and retained productive beta chains. The V and J calls were not made by the authors but by TCRdb's processing. For this sample there are some 6,900 clones; around 3.3% appear just once. Jointly, the top ten make up about a sixth of the sample.

This sample was included in a study of metastatic and nonmetastatic thyroid tumors (dated by TCRdb to about 2020). With regard to the full study: The researchers compared repertoires between peripheral blood samples and tumor or nodule tissue samples from patients with malignant or benign thyroid disease. Beyond this particular receptor, the publication reports: In both blood and tumor samples, malignant tumors were reported to have significantly higher TCR beta diversity than benign nodules.

The CDR3 runs 13 amino acids, cysteine and phenylalanine included. The retained sequence is limited to the CDR3, 39 bases, with the frame set at the first base. The germline V gene (reference sequence) yields LNHDA for CDR1 and SQIVND for CDR2. V lost 3 bases and J lost 5 bases, and the count of bases not matched to a germline gene is 1. No treatment had been received by any patient before thyroid surgery. The study retrospectively analysed patient clinical samples collected from about 2012 to 2018 using T-cell receptor beta sequencing. The V gene is TRBV19 and the J gene is TRBJ2-5; 9 central nucleotides agree with TRBD2. The clonotype comes from a female donor with papillary thyroid cancer or a benign thyroid nodule (not recorded which). Some clones in this sample may be carry-over from other donors' samples. Source material: tumor tissue. The CDR3 corresponds to CASSILAGETQYF. The DNA sequence is TGTGCCAGTAGTATTCTAGCGGGGGAGACCCAGTACTTC.